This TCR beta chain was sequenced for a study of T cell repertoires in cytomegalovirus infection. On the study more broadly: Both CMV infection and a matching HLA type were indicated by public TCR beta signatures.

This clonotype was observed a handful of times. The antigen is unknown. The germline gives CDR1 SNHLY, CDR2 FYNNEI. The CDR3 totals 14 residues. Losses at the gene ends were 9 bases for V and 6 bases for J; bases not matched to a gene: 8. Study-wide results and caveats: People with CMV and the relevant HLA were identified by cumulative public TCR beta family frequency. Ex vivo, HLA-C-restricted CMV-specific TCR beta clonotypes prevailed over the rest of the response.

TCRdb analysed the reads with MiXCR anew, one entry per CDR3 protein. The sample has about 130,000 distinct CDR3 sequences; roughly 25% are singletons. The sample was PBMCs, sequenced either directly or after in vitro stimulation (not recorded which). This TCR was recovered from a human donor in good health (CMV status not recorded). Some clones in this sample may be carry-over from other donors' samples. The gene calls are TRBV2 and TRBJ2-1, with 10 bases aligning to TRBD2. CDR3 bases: TGTGCCAGGACGGGAGCGGGAGGGCGCAATGAGCAGTTCTTC. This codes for CARTGAGGRNEQFF.